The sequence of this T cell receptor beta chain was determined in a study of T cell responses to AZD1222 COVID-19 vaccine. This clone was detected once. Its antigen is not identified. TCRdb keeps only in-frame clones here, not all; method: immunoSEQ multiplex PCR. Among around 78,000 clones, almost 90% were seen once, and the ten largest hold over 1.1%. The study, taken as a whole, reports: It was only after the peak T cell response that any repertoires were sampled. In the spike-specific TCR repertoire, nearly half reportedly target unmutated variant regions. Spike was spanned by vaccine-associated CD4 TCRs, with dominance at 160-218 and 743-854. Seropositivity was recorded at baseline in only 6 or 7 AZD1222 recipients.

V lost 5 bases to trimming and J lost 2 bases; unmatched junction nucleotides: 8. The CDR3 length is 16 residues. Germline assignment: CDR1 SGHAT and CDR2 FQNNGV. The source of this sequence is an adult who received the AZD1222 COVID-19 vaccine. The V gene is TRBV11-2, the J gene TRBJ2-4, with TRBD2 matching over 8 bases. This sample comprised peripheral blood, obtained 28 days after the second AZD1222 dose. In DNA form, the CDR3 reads TGTGCCAGCAGCCCCTCCGGGACTAGTTCCAAAAACATTCAGTACTTC. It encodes CASSPSGTSSKNIQYF.